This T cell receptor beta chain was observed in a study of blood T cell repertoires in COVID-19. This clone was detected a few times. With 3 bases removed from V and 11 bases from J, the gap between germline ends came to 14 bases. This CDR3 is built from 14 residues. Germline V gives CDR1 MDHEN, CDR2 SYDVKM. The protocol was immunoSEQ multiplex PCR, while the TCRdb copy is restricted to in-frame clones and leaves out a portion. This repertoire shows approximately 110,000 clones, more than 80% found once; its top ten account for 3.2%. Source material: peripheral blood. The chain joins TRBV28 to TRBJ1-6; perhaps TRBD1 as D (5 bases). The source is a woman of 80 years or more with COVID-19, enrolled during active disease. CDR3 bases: TGTGCCAGCAGTTTGTCGCAGGGTATCACACCCCTCCACTTT. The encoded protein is CASSLSQGITPLHF.